The 30 T cell receptor beta chains below were found in one sample sequenced in a study of tumor and adjacent non-tumor tissue in lung cancer. This sample's RNA came from whole unsorted tissue. A modified ARM-PCR protocol with three rounds of nested PCR amplified TCRbeta. MiXCR was run by TCRdb on the multiplex PCR reads, yielding one entry per CDR3 protein. The sample holds fewer than 85,000 distinct CDR3 sequences, around four fifths seen once. The specimen was lung tumor tissue. The receptors were sampled from a woman aged 50 to 60 with non-small cell lung cancer.

With regard to this clonotype: One end of the junction fails to match germline, which may point to a read error. The chain is built from TRBV10-3 and TRBJ2-6; D remains ambiguous. CDR3 length: 15 residues. The germline V gene encodes CDR1 ENHRY and CDR2 SYGVKD. CDR3 in amino acids: CAIGESESRANVLTF. CDR3 DNA sequence: TGTGCCATCGGTGAGTCGGAGTCTAGGGCCAACGTCCTGACTTTC.

A word on this clonotype: One end of the junction does not line up with germline, which may come from a read error. The V and J genes are TRBV4-1 and TRBJ2-3; D possibly corresponds to TRBD2 (6 bases). Germline lookup yields CDR1 MGHRA and CDR2 YSYEKL. This CDR3 is 16 amino acids long. The CDR3, as DNA: TGCGCCAGCAGCCAAGACCGGGGGTCTGACACAGATACACAGTATTTT. Its protein product is CASSQDRGSDTDTQYF.

In regard to this clonotype: Germline is not matched at one junction end, which may reflect a read error. The chain carries TRBV12-3 or TRBV12-4 and TRBJ2-6, with D tentatively TRBD2 (5 bases). This CDR3 contains 13 residues. CDR3 sequence (DNA): TGTGCCAGCCGCGTTCTCGGGGTCAACGTCCTGACTTTC. Translated: CASRVLGVNVLTF.

Concerning this clonotype itself: With a much larger clone just one base away, this may be a read error. CDR3 nucleotide sequence: TGTGCCAGTTACAGGGACAGGCAAGAGACCCAGTACTTC. Its protein is CASYRDRQETQYF. The rearrangement joins TRBV28 to TRBJ2-5, with 8 bases identical to TRBD1. The CDR3 has 13 amino acids. Germline CDR1 reads MDHEN; CDR2 reads SYDVKM. Trimming at V came to 9 bases and at J to 2 bases, leaving 5 bases not matched to a gene.

Concerning this clonotype itself: Without the conserved terminal phenylalanine or tryptophan, this CDR3 likely stems from a read error. The chain couples TRBV6-1 to TRBJ2-1; no definite D call. Deletions cut 1 base from V and 10 bases from J, with 14 bases between. Germline V lookup: CDR1 MNHNS, CDR2 SASEGT. The CDR3 is made up of 14 amino acids. As DNA, the CDR3 is TGTGCCAGCAGTGAAGTGACTGTACTGGGGGAGCAGTTCTTA. This codes for CASSEVTVLGEQFL.

Remarks on this clonotype: A read error may account for a junction end that differs from germline. The chain recombines TRBV10-2 with TRBJ2-1; 9 bases are a match to TRBD2. The germline V gene encodes CDR1 WSHSY and CDR2 SAAADI. The CDR3 length is 16 residues. The DNA of the CDR3 is TGCGCCAGTAGTGAGCCGGGGACTAGCAGGATGAATAAGCAGTTCTTC. Translation: CASSEPGTSRMNKQFF.

This clonotype was seen ten or more times. V and J are TRBV20-1 and TRBJ2-5; a weak D match, TRBD2 (6 bases). CDR3 length equals 15 residues. The V gene's germline CDR1 is DFQATT and CDR2 SNEGSKA (reference sequence). Trimming cost V 4 bases and J 1 base, with 16 bases left between them. The CDR3 protein is CSAIPVGGIQETQYF. The CDR3 nucleotides read TGCAGTGCTATTCCCGTGGGCGGGATCCAAGAGACCCAGTACTTC.

This chain joins TRBV14 and TRBJ2-1, with D possibly TRBD2 on 6 matching bases. The germline V gene has CDR1 SGHDN and CDR2 FVKESK. The CDR3 covers 16 residues. The V and J ends lost 5 bases and 7 bases respectively, with 21 bases between them. CDR3 sequence reads: CASSRHAGRTENEQFF. The CDR3 DNA sequence: TGTGCCAGCAGCAGGCATGCGGGAAGGACTGAGAATGAGCAGTTCTTC.

This clonotype was detected ten times or more. This chain joins TRBV6-1 and TRBJ1-6; D ambiguous. Germline V lookup: CDR1 MNHNS, CDR2 SASEGT. This CDR3 contains 14 residues. Between the trimmed V and J ends, which lost 3 bases and 7 bases, there was a span of 10 bases. The CDR3 DNA is TGTGCCAGCAGTGATTGGGCTAGGAATTCACCCCTCCACTTT. Its translation is CASSDWARNSPLHF.

The chain uses TRBV12-3 or TRBV12-4 and TRBJ2-3; either TRBD1 or TRBD2 may fit D (5 bases each). V lost 5 bases to trimming and J lost 10 bases, with 19 bases between them. This CDR3 is built from 14 residues. The chain's CDR3 is CASSPSCGTDAQYF. For the CDR3, the DNA is TGTGCCAGCAGTCCCAGCTGTGGGACGGATGCGCAGTATTTT.

The rearrangement uses TRBV10-3 and TRBJ2-7; TRBD1 matches at 9 bases. The germline CDR1 and CDR2 sequences are ENHRY and SYGVKD. This CDR3 has 11 amino acids. Trimming cost V 8 bases and J 4 bases; bases outside gene matches: 0. The CDR3 nucleotides are TGTGCCATCGGGACAGGGTACGAGCAGTACTTC. It translates to CAIGTGYEQYF.

About this clonotype itself: This clone may be a read error of a much larger clone one base away. The chain is built from TRBV7-9 and TRBJ2-1, with a weak D call TRBD1 (6 bases). The germline CDR1 and CDR2 sequences are SEHNR and FQNEAQ (reference sequence). This CDR3 comprises 18 residues. V was cut by 6 bases and J by 6 bases, with 27 bases left in between. DNA of the CDR3: TGTGCCAGCAGGTACCTCGTCCCAGGGGTGAGTTTTCCCAATGAGCAGTTCTTC. Translating gives CASRYLVPGVSFPNEQFF.

The sample holds a few counts of this clonotype. The rearrangement joins TRBV7-2 to TRBJ2-1; perhaps TRBD1 as D (5 bases). The CDR3 is 14 amino acids. The V and J ends lost 3 bases and 10 bases respectively, with 16 bases between them. CDR1 and CDR2 from the germline V gene are SGHTA and FQGNSA. Here the CDR3 reads CASSFGIREGEQFF. CDR3 nucleotides: TGTGCCAGCAGCTTCGGTATCAGGGAAGGGGAGCAGTTCTTC. The full variable domain, with the rest looked up from reference TRBV7-2 and TRBJ2-1, is GAGVSQSPSNKVTEKGKDVELRCDPISGHTALYWYRQSLGQGLEFLIYFQGNSAPDKSGLPSDRFSAERTGGSVSTLTIQRTQQEDSAVYLCASSFGIREGEQFFGPGTRLTVL.

Details on this clonotype: One end of the junction does not line up with germline, which may come from a read error. The chain combines TRBV24-1 with TRBJ2-2; TRBD2 might be the D (5 bases). CDR3 length: 15 amino acids. Germline-derived CDR1 and CDR2 are KGHDR and SFDVKD. The CDR3 DNA follows: TGTGCTGCCAGTGATCCTGGAACGAACACCGGGGAGCTGCTTTTT. Protein: CAASDPGTNTGELLF.

This clonotype was detected only a few times. The chain links TRBV11-3 to TRBJ2-1; D is undetermined. This CDR3 has 15 residues. The ends were cut back, 1 base at V and 6 bases at J, with 13 bases in the middle. Germline CDR1 is SGHNT and CDR2 is YENEEA. The chain's CDR3 is CASSLVPAYSNEQFF. The CDR3 DNA is TGTGCCAGCAGCTTAGTCCCGGCCTACAGCAATGAGCAGTTCTTC.

About this clonotype: Compared with germline, one end of the junction differs, possibly owing to a read error. The chain is built from TRBV4-1 and TRBJ2-1; TRBD2 matches 8 bases. Germline-derived CDR1 and CDR2 are MGHRA and YSYEKL. This CDR3 is built from 17 residues. In nucleotides, the CDR3 is TGCGCCAGCAGTCAAGATCTCTTAGCGGGATGGCCGAATGAGCAGTTCTTC. Encoded protein: CASSQDLLAGWPNEQFF.

Regarding this clonotype: A much larger clonotype is one base distant, so this may be a read error. This chain links TRBV5-1 with TRBJ2-7, with unresolved D. V was shortened by 4 bases and J by 2 bases, with 19 bases between the two germline ends. Germline V gene sequence: CDR1 SGHRS, CDR2 YFSETQ. CDR3 length: 16 residues. The DNA of the CDR3 is TGCGCCAGCAGCGCCCCTCAGGTAGGATCCCCCTACGAGCAGTACTTC. This translates into CASSAPQVGSPYEQYF. The whole variable domain, filled in from reference TRBV5-1 and TRBJ2-7, reads KAGVTQTPRYLIKTRGQQVTLSCSPISGHRSVSWYQQTPGQGLQFLFEYFSETQRNKGNFPGRFSGRQFSNSRSEMNVSTLELGDSALYLCASSAPQVGSPYEQYFGPGTRLTVT.

This clonotype was counted many times. The gene calls are TRBV4-1 and TRBJ2-6; D is undetermined. The CDR3 length is 15 residues. V was clipped by 0 bases and J by 1 base, with 4 bases between them. CDR1 is MGHRA, CDR2 YSYEKL, per germline. CDR3 region: CASSQEGSGANVLTF. CDR3 DNA sequence: TGCGCCAGCAGCCAAGAAGGGTCTGGGGCCAACGTCCTGACTTTC.

The rearrangement joins TRBV6-5 to TRBJ1-2; perhaps TRBD1 as D (5 bases). CDR1 MNHEY and CDR2 SVGAGI come from the germline V gene. With 6 bases removed from V and 4 bases from J, the gap between germline ends came to 12 bases. The CDR3 is made up of 13 amino acids. The CDR3 spells CASRAWTIYGYTF. In DNA, the CDR3 is TGTGCCAGCAGGGCATGGACAATCTATGGCTACACCTTC.

About this clonotype itself: At one end the junction does not follow the germline gene, possibly because of a read error. In DNA, the CDR3 is TGTGCCAGCAGCCAAGATAGGACCTTCAACTCCCACGAGCAGTACTTC. Translated: CASSQDRTFNSHEQYF. The gene calls are TRBV4-2 and TRBJ2-7; no clear D gene. This CDR3 has 16 amino acids. Germline CDR1 and CDR2: LGHNA and YNFKEQ.

A few counts support this clonotype. The junction and the germline gene differ at one end; a read error may be behind it. V usage is TRBV11-3 and J usage is TRBJ1-4; D gene ambiguous. Germline V lookup: CDR1 SGHNT, CDR2 YENEEA. The CDR3 is 14 residues long. The CDR3 DNA reads as TGTGCCAGCAGCCTAGACGAGGCGAATGAAAAACTGTTTTTT. It encodes CASSLDEANEKLFF.

A note on this clonotype: The junction and the germline gene differ at one end; a read error may be behind it. The V call is TRBV11-3, the J call TRBJ2-2, with 7 bases that match TRBD2. CDR1 and CDR2 from the germline V gene are SGHNT and YENEEA. CDR3 length: 16 amino acids. The CDR3 DNA follows: TGTGCCAGGACCTTAGATGGCGGGAGTAACGCCGGGGAGCTCTTTTTT. It translates to CARTLDGGSNAGELFF.

A note on this clonotype: An end of the junction differs from the germline gene, which may be a read error. This chain links TRBV29-1 with TRBJ1-4, with 9 bases identical to TRBD1. Germline V gene lookup returns CDR1 SQVTM and CDR2 ANQGSEA. The CDR3 is made up of 13 amino acids. CDR3 DNA: TGCAGCGTATCCGGGACAGGGAACGAAAAACTGTCTTTT. As protein: CSVSGTGNEKLSF.

On this clonotype: A much larger clone differs from this one at a single base, so this may be a read error. The chain joins TRBV24-1 to TRBJ1-2, with a weak D call TRBD1 (6 bases). The CDR3 covers 14 residues. Germline CDR1 KGHDR, CDR2 SFDVKD. The DNA for the CDR3 is TGTGCCACCAGTGATCCAGGGACAACCTATGTCTACACCTTC. Its translation: CATSDPGTTYVYTF.

As to this clonotype: The junction does not match germline at one end; this may be a read error. This sequence joins TRBV6-5 and TRBJ2-1; maybe TRBD1 (5 bases). The CDR3 runs to 13 residues. Germline lookup yields CDR1 MNHEY and CDR2 SVGAGI. The CDR3 sequence: CASSYNRGHEQLF. CDR3 bases: TGTGCCAGTAGTTACAATAGGGGCCATGAGCAGCTCTTC.

Note on this clonotype: The missing conserved phenylalanine or tryptophan at the end of this CDR3 makes a read error likely. The chain couples TRBV29-1 to TRBJ2-2; no reliable D call. This CDR3 has 11 amino acids. With 4 bases removed from V and 6 bases from J, the gap between germline ends came to 6 bases. The germline V gene has CDR1 SQVTM and CDR2 ANQGSEA. The CDR3, as DNA: TGCAGCGTTGGGGATCCCGGGGAGCTGTTTTCT. This encodes CSVGDPGELFS.

For this clonotype: The conserved closing phenylalanine or tryptophan is absent in this CDR3, likely reflecting a read error. The chain combines TRBV6-1 with TRBJ2-3, with D unclear. Germline assignment: CDR1 MNHNS and CDR2 SASEGT. Trimming removed 4 bases at V and 5 bases at J, with 16 bases between. The CDR3 sequence is 15 residues long. The CDR3 DNA reads TGTGCCAGCAGTGGAGGATCGGGTGGAATAGATACGCAGTATTCT. This gives the protein CASSGGSGGIDTQYS.

This rearrangement joins TRBV6-6 to TRBJ1-6, with 10 bases aligning to TRBD1. CDR1 MNHNY and CDR2 SVGAGI come from the germline V gene (reference sequence). The CDR3 runs 16 residues. Here the CDR3 DNA reads TGTGTCACGGACCCGGGACAGGGGATCAATAATTCACCCCTCCACTTT. Translated: CVTDPGQGINNSPLHF.

About this clonotype itself: One junction end does not reproduce the germline sequence, and a read error may be involved. The rearrangement joins TRBV6-6 to TRBJ2-5; D is unresolved. The CDR3 has 15 residues. Germline CDR1 MNHNY, CDR2 SVGAGI (reference sequence). The CDR3 here is CVSSPPDPAGETQYF. For the CDR3, the DNA is TGTGTCAGCAGTCCCCCAGACCCGGCTGGGGAGACCCAGTACTTC.

A word on this clonotype: The junction shows a germline mismatch at one end, possibly a read error. The chain joins TRBV10-1 to TRBJ2-2, with 8 bases lining up with TRBD2. This CDR3 has 13 amino acids. From germline, CDR1 is WNHNN and CDR2 SYGVQD (reference sequence). CDR3 nucleotides: TGCTCCAGTAAGCGGGAGAACACCGGGGAGCCGTTTTTT. The encoded protein is CSSKRENTGEPFF.